The source of this T cell receptor beta chain is a study of cytomegalovirus exposure and HLA in healthy donors. Study findings and constraints: Reportedly, diagnosis of cytomegalovirus status by the classifier showed high specificity and sensitivity.

CDR3 length equals 15 residues. V lost 5 bases and J 5 bases, leaving 18 bases between the germline ends. Looked up from germline, CDR1 is SGHAT and CDR2 is FQDESV (reference sequence). This clone was seen a handful of times. Its antigen is currently unknown. Sequencing was performed with immunoSEQ multiplex PCR; in TCRdb, only in-frame clones are kept and a portion is missing. This sample has 150,000 or so clones, with 84% found just once. The sample taken for sequencing was PBMCs. The sequence was collected from a man aged 25-40 years in good health and CMV-seropositive. This rearrangement joins TRBV11-1 to TRBJ1-2; possible D gene TRBD1, 6 bases. CDR3 DNA sequence: TGTGCCAGCAGCCCCCGGGCAGGGGCCCCTTATGGCTACACCTTC. It translates to CASSPRAGAPYGYTF.